A selection of T cell receptor beta chains follows, all from one sample in a study of response to subunit inactivated influenza vaccine. TCRdb independently ran MiXCR on the RT-PCR reads; one entry per CDR3 protein. The sample shows over 150,000 distinct CDR3 sequences, roughly a tenth of them seen only once. The sequencing used CD8+ T cells sorted from PBMCs, collected around 2 years after vaccination. All receptors derive from a man aged 50-75 years who received an inactivated influenza vaccine. Both conserved end residues are part of each CDR3. Fields, in order: D gene, J gene, clone size, V gene, CDR3 DNA, CDR3 protein. D genes are given only for firm matches. Not every row has a clone size; where given, it reads once, few, many or a size class.

D: NA; J: TRBJ2-1; size: NA; V: TRBV7-9; DNA: TGTGCCAGCACCCACCAGGGGTTCTCCTACAATGAGCAGTTCTTC; CDR3: CASTHQGFSYNEQFF
D: NA; J: TRBJ2-1; size: few; V: TRBV9; DNA: TGTGCCAGCAGCGTTACAAGCCGCTCCTACAATGAGCAGTTCTTC; CDR3: CASSVTSRSYNEQFF
D: TRBD2; J: TRBJ2-7; size: few; V: TRBV9; DNA: TGTGCCAGCAGCGGTAGCGGGACTGACGAGCAGTACTTC; CDR3: CASSGSGTDEQYF
D: TRBD2; J: TRBJ2-1; size: NA; V: TRBV19; DNA: TGTGCCAGTACTTCCCCTGGACTAGCGGGAGGCCTTCGCTTCAATGAGCAGTTCTTC; CDR3: CASTSPGLAGGLRFNEQFF
D: NA; J: TRBJ2-3; size: NA; V: TRBV9; DNA: TGTGCCAGCAGCGTAGGCTCGCGGACTAGCACAGATACGCAGTATTTT; CDR3: CASSVGSRTSTDTQYF
D: TRBD1; J: TRBJ2-7; size: NA; V: TRBV5-1; DNA: TGCGCCAGCAGCCCGCGACAGGGGGCGCGGTACGAGCAGTACTTC; CDR3: CASSPRQGARYEQYF
D: NA; J: TRBJ2-3; size: many; V: TRBV24-1; DNA: TGTGCCACCAGTGATTTTATGGCTACGCAGTATTTT; CDR3: CATSDFMATQYF
D: TRBD1; J: TRBJ2-1; size: medium-sized; V: TRBV28; DNA: TGTGCCAGCAGCCCCGGGACAGGGAACTACAATGAGCAGTTCTTC; CDR3: CASSPGTGNYNEQFF
D: TRBD1; J: TRBJ2-7; size: NA; V: TRBV2; DNA: TGTGCCAGCAAGGGACAGCATTACGAGCAGTACTTC; CDR3: CASKGQHYEQYF
D: TRBD1; J: TRBJ1-2; size: many; V: TRBV7-9; DNA: TGTGCCAGCAGCACCGCAGGGGGCAGGGATGGCTACACCTTC; CDR3: CASSTAGGRDGYTF
D: NA; J: TRBJ2-1; size: once; V: TRBV6-5; DNA: TGTGCCAGCAGTTACTCGGCAGGGAGCTCCTACAATGAGCAGTTCTTC; CDR3: CASSYSAGSSYNEQFF
D: TRBD1; J: TRBJ1-1; size: few; V: TRBV9; DNA: TGTGCCAGCAGCGCGGACCAGGGGGATGGCACTGAAGCTTTCTTT; CDR3: CASSADQGDGTEAFF
D: NA; J: TRBJ2-3; size: NA; V: TRBV6-5; DNA: TGTGCCAGCAGTTACGGTATCCAGGGCACAGATACGCAGTATTTT; CDR3: CASSYGIQGTDTQYF
D: NA; J: TRBJ1-2; size: few; V: TRBV28; DNA: TGTGCCAGCAGCGCAGTTGGGGGGGTTGATGGCTACACCTTC; CDR3: CASSAVGGVDGYTF
D: TRBD2; J: TRBJ2-5; size: few; V: TRBV9; DNA: TGTGCCAGCAGCGCATCCTCCGGGACTAGCGGAGAGACCCAGTACTTC; CDR3: CASSASSGTSGETQYF
D: NA; J: TRBJ1-1; size: NA; V: TRBV7-2; DNA: TGTGCCAGCAGCTTTCTGTCTGGGGTTGAAGCTTTCTTT; CDR3: CASSFLSGVEAFF
D: TRBD2; J: TRBJ2-7; size: few; V: TRBV27; DNA: TGTGCCAGCAGTTTATTGGTCGGGAGGGCCCCTCTCGAGCAGTACTTC; CDR3: CASSLLVGRAPLEQYF
D: NA; J: TRBJ2-1; size: NA; V: TRBV28; DNA: TGTGCCAGCAGTTCGCTAGCAACGGCGTCTTACAATGAGCAGTTCTTC; CDR3: CASSSLATASYNEQFF
D: NA; J: TRBJ2-7; size: NA; V: TRBV19; DNA: TGTGCCAGTAGTATTGGGCAGGGAGGCAACGAGCAGTACTTC; CDR3: CASSIGQGGNEQYF
D: NA; J: TRBJ2-3; size: few; V: TRBV24-1; DNA: TGTGCCACCAGTGACCCCGGGACGGGAAGCACAGATACGCAGTATTTT; CDR3: CATSDPGTGSTDTQYF
D: TRBD2; J: TRBJ2-1; size: NA; V: TRBV3-1; DNA: TGTACCAGCTGTCCGGGACTAGCGGGAGGTCTGTCCTACAATGAGCAGTTCTTC; CDR3: CTSCPGLAGGLSYNEQFF
D: TRBD1; J: TRBJ1-6; size: NA; V: TRBV4-3; DNA: TGCGCCAGCAGCCAAGGGACAGGGGTTAGTTCACCCCTCCACTTT; CDR3: CASSQGTGVSSPLHF
D: NA; J: TRBJ1-1; size: NA; V: TRBV28; DNA: TGTGCCAGCAGTCCGACCCCGGAGAACACTGAAGCTTTCTTT; CDR3: CASSPTPENTEAFF
D: NA; J: TRBJ2-3; size: many; V: TRBV28; DNA: TGTGCCAGCAGTTTCCTTAGCGGCACAGATACGCAGTATTTT; CDR3: CASSFLSGTDTQYF
D: NA; J: TRBJ2-7; size: NA; V: TRBV2; DNA: TGTGCCAGCGACGAAGGAGGGCTGTACGAGCAGTACTTC; CDR3: CASDEGGLYEQYF
D: TRBD2; J: TRBJ2-3; size: many; V: TRBV6-1; DNA: TGTGCCAGCAGTGAACTAGCGGGAGGGCCGGATACGCAGTATTTT; CDR3: CASSELAGGPDTQYF
D: NA; J: TRBJ1-6; size: NA; V: TRBV6-5; DNA: TGTGCCAGCAGTTACTCGATATTTCCCGAAACTAATAATTCACCCCTCCACTTT; CDR3: CASSYSIFPETNNSPLHF
D: TRBD1; J: TRBJ2-2; size: NA; V: TRBV6-1; DNA: TGTGCCAGCAATCTACAGGGGGCCGGGGAGCTGTTTTTT; CDR3: CASNLQGAGELFF
D: TRBD2; J: TRBJ2-5; size: many; V: TRBV4-1; DNA: TGCGCCAGCAGCCAAGAGGGACGGGGGGGTCAAGAGACCCAGTACTTC; CDR3: CASSQEGRGGQETQYF
D: NA; J: TRBJ1-5; size: NA; V: TRBV5-5; DNA: TGTGCCAGCAGCTCGGGCCAAAATAGCAATCAGCCCCAGCATTTT; CDR3: CASSSGQNSNQPQHF
D: TRBD2; J: TRBJ2-3; size: NA; V: TRBV11-1; DNA: TGTGCCAGCAGCTTAGAGGTGGCTAGCGGGGGAGACACAGATACGCAGTATTTT; CDR3: CASSLEVASGGDTDTQYF
D: TRBD2; J: TRBJ2-5; size: few; V: TRBV4-3; DNA: TGCGCCAGCAGCCAAGATCGTGGACTAGCGGGGGGGTCAGAGACCCAGTACTTC; CDR3: CASSQDRGLAGGSETQYF
D: NA; J: TRBJ2-7; size: few; V: TRBV12-3/TRBV12-4; DNA: TGTGCCAGCAGTTCCCGGGACGCGGCTTACGAGCAGTACTTC; CDR3: CASSSRDAAYEQYF
D: NA; J: TRBJ1-1; size: many; V: TRBV7-9; DNA: TGTGCCAGCAGCTTGGGTGGAAGGGGGGCTTTCTTT; CDR3: CASSLGGRGAFF
D: NA; J: TRBJ2-7; size: few; V: TRBV28; DNA: TGTGCCAGCAGTTTTTTTGGGGATTCCTACGAGCAGTACTTC; CDR3: CASSFFGDSYEQYF
D: NA; J: TRBJ1-5; size: few; V: TRBV2; DNA: TGTGCCAGCAGACCAAGGGAAGTAGGCAATCAGCCCCAGCATTTT; CDR3: CASRPREVGNQPQHF
D: TRBD1; J: TRBJ2-7; size: NA; V: TRBV20-1; DNA: TGCAGTGCTAGAGGGCCGGGACAGGCCTACGAGCAGTACTTC; CDR3: CSARGPGQAYEQYF
D: NA; J: TRBJ2-4; size: many; V: TRBV7-9; DNA: TGTGCCAGCAGCTTAGATGCAGGGGTGCACATTCAGTACTTC; CDR3: CASSLDAGVHIQYF
D: NA; J: TRBJ2-5; size: few; V: TRBV5-1; DNA: TGCGCCAGCAGCTTGGTACCTTCGCGGGGCACGGAGACCCAGTACTTC; CDR3: CASSLVPSRGTETQYF
D: NA; J: TRBJ2-3; size: NA; V: TRBV28; DNA: TGTGCCAGCAGTTTAATAGACAGCCGCACAGATACGCAGTATTTT; CDR3: CASSLIDSRTDTQYF
D: TRBD2; J: TRBJ2-3; size: NA; V: TRBV7-6; DNA: TGTGCCAGCAGCTTAGCGGGGGGGACGAGCACAGATACGCAGTATTTT; CDR3: CASSLAGGTSTDTQYF
D: TRBD2; J: TRBJ2-1; size: NA; V: TRBV5-5; DNA: TGTGCCAGCAGCTTGGACGGGACTAGTTATGAGCAGTTCTTC; CDR3: CASSLDGTSYEQFF
D: NA; J: TRBJ2-7; size: NA; V: TRBV4-1; DNA: TGCGCCAGCAGCCACCGGACGGAGTCTCCCTACGAGCAGTACTTC; CDR3: CASSHRTESPYEQYF
D: NA; J: TRBJ2-1; size: NA; V: TRBV7-8; DNA: TGTGCCAGCAGCTCGACAGCTTCCTACAATGAGCAGTTCTTC; CDR3: CASSSTASYNEQFF
D: TRBD1; J: TRBJ2-7; size: few; V: TRBV25-1; DNA: TGTGCCACGCGACAGGGCTACGAGCAGTACTTC; CDR3: CATRQGYEQYF
D: NA; J: TRBJ1-2; size: NA; V: TRBV7-6; DNA: TGTGCCGTACCGTCTCGGTATGGCTACACCTTC; CDR3: CAVPSRYGYTF
D: NA; J: TRBJ2-2; size: many; V: TRBV9; DNA: TGTGCCAGCAGCGTAGGATCGGGGACCGGGGAGCTGTTTTTT; CDR3: CASSVGSGTGELFF
D: NA; J: TRBJ1-3; size: few; V: TRBV9; DNA: TGTGCCAGCAGCGTAAACAGGGAATTCGGAAACACCATATATTTT; CDR3: CASSVNREFGNTIYF
D: NA; J: TRBJ2-3; size: many; V: TRBV7-3; DNA: TGTGCCAGCAGCTTAGACGGATGGAGCACAGATACGCAGTATTTT; CDR3: CASSLDGWSTDTQYF
D: TRBD2; J: TRBJ2-7; size: once; V: TRBV6-2/TRBV6-3; DNA: TGTGCCAGCAGCCAAGATGCCCTTACAGCGGGGTTGTACGAGCAGTACTTC; CDR3: CASSQDALTAGLYEQYF
D: TRBD2; J: TRBJ2-7; size: NA; V: TRBV5-1; DNA: TGCGCCAGCAGCTTGGCCGGACTAGCGGGACTCCCTGGCGACGAGCAGTACTTC; CDR3: CASSLAGLAGLPGDEQYF
D: NA; J: TRBJ1-2; size: few; V: TRBV29-1; DNA: TGCAGCGTTGTCCTTTGGGACCTCGTACCGAGTGGCTACACCTTC; CDR3: CSVVLWDLVPSGYTF
D: NA; J: TRBJ1-1; size: few; V: TRBV20-1; DNA: TGCAGTGCTAGAGGGACCGGGCTGGGAAGGATGGCTTTCTTT; CDR3: CSARGTGLGRMAFF
D: NA; J: TRBJ2-7; size: few; V: TRBV9; DNA: TGTGCCAGCAGCGTAGGAGCGGGTCCCTACGAGCAGTACTTC; CDR3: CASSVGAGPYEQYF
D: TRBD1; J: TRBJ1-1; size: NA; V: TRBV7-9; DNA: TGTGCCAGCAGCTTATACAGGGGGCCGAACACTGAAGCTTTCTTT; CDR3: CASSLYRGPNTEAFF
D: NA; J: TRBJ1-1; size: once; V: TRBV5-5; DNA: TGTGCCAGCAGCTTGGGGGATGGTACTGAAGCTTTCTTT; CDR3: CASSLGDGTEAFF
D: NA; J: TRBJ2-7; size: NA; V: TRBV7-2; DNA: TGTGCCAGCAGCTTATTGACGAGCTCCTACGAGCAGTACTTC; CDR3: CASSLLTSSYEQYF
D: NA; J: TRBJ2-3; size: NA; V: TRBV9; DNA: TGTGCCAGCAGTGGAGGGAGTTTCACAGATACGCAGTATTTT; CDR3: CASSGGSFTDTQYF
D: TRBD1; J: TRBJ2-7; size: NA; V: TRBV4-2; DNA: TGTGCCAGCAGCCAAGTCGGGACAGGGGGTCCCGGAGGGCAGTACTTC; CDR3: CASSQVGTGGPGGQYF